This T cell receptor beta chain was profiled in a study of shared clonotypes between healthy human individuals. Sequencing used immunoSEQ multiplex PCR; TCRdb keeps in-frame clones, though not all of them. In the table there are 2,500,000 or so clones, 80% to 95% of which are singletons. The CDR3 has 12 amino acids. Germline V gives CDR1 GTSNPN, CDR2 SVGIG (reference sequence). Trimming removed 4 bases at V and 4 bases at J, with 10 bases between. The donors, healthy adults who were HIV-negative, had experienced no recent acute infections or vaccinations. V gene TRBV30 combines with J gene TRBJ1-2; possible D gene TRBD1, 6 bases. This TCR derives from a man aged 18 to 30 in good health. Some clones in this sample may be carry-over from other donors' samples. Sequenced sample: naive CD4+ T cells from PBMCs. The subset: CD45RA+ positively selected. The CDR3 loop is CAWTGAGYGYTF. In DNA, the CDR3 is TGTGCCTGGACAGGGGCTGGCTATGGCTACACCTTC.